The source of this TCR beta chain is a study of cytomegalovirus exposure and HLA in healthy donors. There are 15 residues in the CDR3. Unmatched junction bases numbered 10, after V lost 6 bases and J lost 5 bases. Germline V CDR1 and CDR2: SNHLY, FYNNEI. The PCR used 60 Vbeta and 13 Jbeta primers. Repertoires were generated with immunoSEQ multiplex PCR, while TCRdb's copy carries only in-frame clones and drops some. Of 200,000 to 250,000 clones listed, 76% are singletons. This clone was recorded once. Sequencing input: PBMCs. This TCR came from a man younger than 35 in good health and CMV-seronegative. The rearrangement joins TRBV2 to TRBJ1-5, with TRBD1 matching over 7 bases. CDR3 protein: CASRVTGTAYQPQHF. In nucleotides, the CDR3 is TGTGCCAGCAGGGTGACCGGGACAGCTTATCAGCCCCAGCATTTT.